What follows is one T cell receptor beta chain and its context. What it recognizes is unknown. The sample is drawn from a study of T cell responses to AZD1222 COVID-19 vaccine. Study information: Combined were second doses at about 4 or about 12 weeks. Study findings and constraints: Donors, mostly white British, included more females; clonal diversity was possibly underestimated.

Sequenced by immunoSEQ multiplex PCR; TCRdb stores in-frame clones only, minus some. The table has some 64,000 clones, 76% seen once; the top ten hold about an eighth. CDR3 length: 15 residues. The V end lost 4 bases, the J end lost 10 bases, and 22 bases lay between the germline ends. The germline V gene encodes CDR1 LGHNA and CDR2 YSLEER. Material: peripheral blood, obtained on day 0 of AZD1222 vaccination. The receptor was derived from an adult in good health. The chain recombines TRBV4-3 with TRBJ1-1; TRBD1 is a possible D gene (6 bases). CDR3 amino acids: CASSPPGTRGLGAFF. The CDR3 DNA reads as TGCGCCAGCAGCCCTCCTGGGACACGAGGGCTAGGAGCTTTCTTT.